This T cell receptor beta chain derives from a study of OX40 agonist ivuxolimab in advanced cancers. The CDR3 is 16 residues long. Germline loops: CDR1 MNHEY, CDR2 SMNVEV (reference sequence). V lost 1 base, J lost 7 bases, and 6 bases stayed unmatched. Assay: immunoSEQ multiplex PCR; the TCRdb copy retains only in-frame clones and omits some. The sample includes roughly 39,000 clones, about 88% of them seen just once. The chain has TRBV27 and TRBJ1-4, with 10 positions matching TRBD1. The receptor was isolated from an adult with an advanced solid tumor such as melanoma, head and neck, liver or kidney cancer. Sample: CD4+ or CD8+ T cells sorted from blood, taken in a trial of the OX40 agonist ivuxolimab. The CDR3 sequence is CASSLWRGTGVEKLFF. CDR3 nucleotide sequence: TGTGCCAGCAGTTTATGGAGGGGGACAGGGGTTGAAAAACTGTTTTTT.